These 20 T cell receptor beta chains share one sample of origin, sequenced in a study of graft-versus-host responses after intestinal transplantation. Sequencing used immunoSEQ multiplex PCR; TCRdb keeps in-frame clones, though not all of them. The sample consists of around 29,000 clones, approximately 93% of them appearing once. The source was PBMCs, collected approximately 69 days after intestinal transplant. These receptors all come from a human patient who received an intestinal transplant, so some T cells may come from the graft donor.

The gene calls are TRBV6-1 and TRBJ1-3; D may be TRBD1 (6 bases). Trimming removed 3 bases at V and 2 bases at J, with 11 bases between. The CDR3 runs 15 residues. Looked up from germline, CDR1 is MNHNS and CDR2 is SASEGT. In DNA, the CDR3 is TGTGCCAGCAGTGATTGGGACAAGGCTGGAAACACCATATATTTT. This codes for CASSDWDKAGNTIYF.

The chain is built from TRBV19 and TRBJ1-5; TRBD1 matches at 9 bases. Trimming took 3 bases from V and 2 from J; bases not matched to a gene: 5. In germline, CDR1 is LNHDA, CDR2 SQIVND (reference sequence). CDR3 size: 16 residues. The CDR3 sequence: CASSMGQGFGNQPQHF. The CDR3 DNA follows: TGTGCCAGTAGTATGGGACAGGGATTCGGCAATCAGCCCCAGCATTTT.

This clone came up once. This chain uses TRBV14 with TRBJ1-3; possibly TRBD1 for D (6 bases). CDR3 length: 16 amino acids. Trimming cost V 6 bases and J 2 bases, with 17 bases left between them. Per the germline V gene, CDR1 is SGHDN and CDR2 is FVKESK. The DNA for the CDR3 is TGTGCCAGCAGGGGTGGGGGCAGCGACCCTGGAAACACCATATATTTT. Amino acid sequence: CASRGGGSDPGNTIYF.

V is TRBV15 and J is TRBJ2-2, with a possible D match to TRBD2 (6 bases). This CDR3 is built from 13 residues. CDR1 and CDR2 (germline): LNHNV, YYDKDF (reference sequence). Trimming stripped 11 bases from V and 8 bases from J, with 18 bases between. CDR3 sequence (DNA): TGTGCCTCGCGGGATAGCAGTTCGGGGGAGCTGTTTTTT. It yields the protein CASRDSSSGELFF.

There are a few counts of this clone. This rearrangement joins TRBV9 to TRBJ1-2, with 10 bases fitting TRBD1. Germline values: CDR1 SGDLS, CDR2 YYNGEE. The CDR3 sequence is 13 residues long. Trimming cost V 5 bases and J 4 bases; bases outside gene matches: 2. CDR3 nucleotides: TGTGCCAGCAGGCGGACAGGGGGCTATGGCTACACCTTC. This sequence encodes CASRRTGGYGYTF.

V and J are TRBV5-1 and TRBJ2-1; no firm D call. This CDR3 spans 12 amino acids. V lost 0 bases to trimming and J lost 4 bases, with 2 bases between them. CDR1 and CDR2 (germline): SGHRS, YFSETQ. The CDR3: CASSLEYNEQFF. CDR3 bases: TGCGCCAGCAGCTTGGAATACAATGAGCAGTTCTTC.

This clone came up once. In nucleotides, the CDR3 is TGTGCCAGCAGCGTAGAGGAACAGGCCTATGGCTACACCTTC. Amino acids: CASSVEEQAYGYTF. The chain has TRBV9 and TRBJ1-2, with D perhaps matching TRBD1 (5 bases). The CDR3 is made up of 14 amino acids. Germline CDR1 and CDR2: SGDLS and YYNGEE. Trimming stripped 0 bases from V and 4 bases from J, with 10 bases between.

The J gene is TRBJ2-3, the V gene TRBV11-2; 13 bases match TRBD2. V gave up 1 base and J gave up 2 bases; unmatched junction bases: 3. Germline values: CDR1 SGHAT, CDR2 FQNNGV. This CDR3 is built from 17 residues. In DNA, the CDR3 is TGTGCCAGCAGCTTAGTGACTAGCGGGAGGTCCACAGATACGCAGTATTTT. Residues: CASSLVTSGRSTDTQYF.

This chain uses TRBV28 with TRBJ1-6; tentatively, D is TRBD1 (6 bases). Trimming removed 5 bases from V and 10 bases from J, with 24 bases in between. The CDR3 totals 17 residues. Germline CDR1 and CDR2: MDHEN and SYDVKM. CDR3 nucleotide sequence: TGTGCCAGCAGTCCCGATAGGGGGGGAACCTTCGGGTCACCCCTCCACTTT. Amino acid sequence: CASSPDRGGTFGSPLHF.

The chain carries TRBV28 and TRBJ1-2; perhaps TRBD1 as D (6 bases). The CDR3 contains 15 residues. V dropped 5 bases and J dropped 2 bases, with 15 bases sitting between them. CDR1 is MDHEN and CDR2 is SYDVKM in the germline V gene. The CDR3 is CASSVGGRRNYGYTF. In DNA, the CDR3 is TGTGCCAGCAGTGTAGGGGGGCGGAGGAACTATGGCTACACCTTC.

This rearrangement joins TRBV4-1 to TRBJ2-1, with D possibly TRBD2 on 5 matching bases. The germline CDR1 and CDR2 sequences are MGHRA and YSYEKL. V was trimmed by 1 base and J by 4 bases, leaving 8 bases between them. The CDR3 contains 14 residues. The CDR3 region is CASSQGEPYNEQFF. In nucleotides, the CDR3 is TGCGCCAGCAGCCAAGGGGAGCCTTACAATGAGCAGTTCTTC.

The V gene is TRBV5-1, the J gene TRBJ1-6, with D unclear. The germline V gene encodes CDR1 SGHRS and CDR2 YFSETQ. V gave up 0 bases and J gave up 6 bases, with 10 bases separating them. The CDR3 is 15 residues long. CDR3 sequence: CASSLDPGSNSPLHF. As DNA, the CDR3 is TGCGCCAGCAGCTTGGACCCGGGGTCTAATTCACCCCTCCACTTT.

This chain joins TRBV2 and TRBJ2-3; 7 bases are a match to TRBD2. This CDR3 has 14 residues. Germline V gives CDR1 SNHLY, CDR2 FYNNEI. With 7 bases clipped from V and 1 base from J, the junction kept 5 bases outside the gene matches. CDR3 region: CASKERDGTDTQYF. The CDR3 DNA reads TGTGCCAGCAAAGAGCGGGATGGCACAGATACGCAGTATTTT. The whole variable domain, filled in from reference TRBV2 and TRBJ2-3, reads EPEVTQTPSHQVTQMGQEVILRCVPISNHLYFYWYRQILGQKVEFLVSFYNNEISEKSEIFDDQFSVERPDGSNFTLKIRSTKLEDSAMYFCASKERDGTDTQYFGPGTRLTVL.

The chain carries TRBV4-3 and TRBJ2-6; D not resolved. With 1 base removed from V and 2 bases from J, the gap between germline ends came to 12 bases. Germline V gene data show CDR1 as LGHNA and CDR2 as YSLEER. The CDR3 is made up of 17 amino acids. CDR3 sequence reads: CASSQVYQAPGANVLTF. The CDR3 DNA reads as TGCGCCAGCAGCCAAGTTTACCAGGCCCCTGGGGCCAACGTCCTGACTTTC.

The CDR3: CASSLQGDNQPQHF. The CDR3 nucleotides read TGTGCCAGCAGTTTACAGGGGGATAATCAGCCCCAGCATTTT. The chain carries TRBV27 and TRBJ1-5, with TRBD1 matching 7 bases. In germline, CDR1 is MNHEY, CDR2 SMNVEV (reference sequence). V was clipped by 2 bases and J by 4 bases; unmatched bases: 2. This CDR3 region has 14 residues.

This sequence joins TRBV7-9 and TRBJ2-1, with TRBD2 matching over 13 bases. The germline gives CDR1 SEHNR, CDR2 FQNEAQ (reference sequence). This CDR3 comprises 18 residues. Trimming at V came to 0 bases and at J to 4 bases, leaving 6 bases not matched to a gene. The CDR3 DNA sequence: TGTGCCAGCAGCTTAGCGGGACTAGCGGGGCTTGGGTACAATGAGCAGTTCTTC. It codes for CASSLAGLAGLGYNEQFF.

The chain's CDR3 is CASSTPLGLVVNEQFF. CDR3 in DNA: TGTGCCAGTAGTACCCCGCTGGGACTAGTAGTCAATGAGCAGTTCTTC. This chain joins TRBV19 and TRBJ2-1; TRBD2 matches 8 bases. Trimming cost V 4 bases and J 6 bases; bases outside gene matches: 11. Germline V gene data show CDR1 as LNHDA and CDR2 as SQIVND (reference sequence). CDR3 length: 16 residues.

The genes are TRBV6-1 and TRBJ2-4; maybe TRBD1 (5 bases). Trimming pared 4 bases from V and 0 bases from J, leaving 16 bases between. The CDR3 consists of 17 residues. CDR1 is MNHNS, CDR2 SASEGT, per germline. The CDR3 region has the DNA TGTGCCAGCAGTGTTTGGACAATGGGTTTAGCCAAAAACATTCAGTACTTC. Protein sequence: CASSVWTMGLAKNIQYF.

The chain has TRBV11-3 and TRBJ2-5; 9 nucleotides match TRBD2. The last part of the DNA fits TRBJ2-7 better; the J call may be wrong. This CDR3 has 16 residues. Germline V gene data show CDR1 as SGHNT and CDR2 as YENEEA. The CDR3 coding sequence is TGTGCCAGCAGCATGGTAGCGGGGGACAGCTCCTACGAGCAGTACTTC. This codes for CASSMVAGDSSYEQYF.

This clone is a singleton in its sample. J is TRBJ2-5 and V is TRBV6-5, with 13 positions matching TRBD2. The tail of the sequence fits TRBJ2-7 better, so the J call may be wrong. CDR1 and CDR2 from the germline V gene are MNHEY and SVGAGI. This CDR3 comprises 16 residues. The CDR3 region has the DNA TGTGCCAGCAGTTACCCAGGGACTAGCGGGACTTACGAGCAGTACTTC. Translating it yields CASSYPGTSGTYEQYF.